Listed below are T cell receptor beta chains from one sample, sequenced in a study of blood T cells in healthy people across ages. TCRdb processed the 5' RACE reads anew with MiXCR; each CDR3 protein has one entry. The sample includes roughly 700,000 distinct CDR3 sequences, 45% to 50% seen only once; the top ten take about 32%. The sample was blood. The receptors were sampled from a woman aged 60-70 years in good health. Each CDR3 is given with its conserved first and last residue. D genes are given only for firm matches. Some rows have no size entry. The others give once, few or many, or a class for an expanded clone.

j_gene,v_gene,abundance,d_gene,CDR3nt,CDR3aa
TRBJ2-1,TRBV20-1,-,-,TGCAGTGCTAGATCCGGGACTGGGTCCTACAATGAGCAGTTCTTC,CSARSGTGSYNEQFF
TRBJ2-1,TRBV4-2,-,TRBD2,TGTGCCAGCAGCCAACCGACTAGCGGGATTTTTGAGCAGTTCTTC,CASSQPTSGIFEQFF
TRBJ2-7,TRBV11-2,-,-,TGTGCCAGCAGCTCCGGAACAGGGCGCTCCTACGAGCAGTACTTC,CASSSGTGRSYEQYF
TRBJ2-4,TRBV9,few,TRBD2,TGTGCCAGCAGCGTGAGGACTAGCGGGAGCATTCAGTACTTC,CASSVRTSGSIQYF
TRBJ1-5,TRBV27,-,-,TGTGCCAGCAGAACTAACAGGGCACAACAGCCCCAGCATTTT,CASRTNRAQQPQHF
TRBJ1-2,TRBV27,once,TRBD1,TGTGCCAGCAGTGTGACAGGGGCGCGGGTCTATGGCTACACCTTC,CASSVTGARVYGYTF
TRBJ2-1,TRBV4-1,-,TRBD2,TGCGCCAGCAGCCAAGAGCCTAGCGGGATTTCGGTTCAGTTCTTC,CASSQEPSGISVQFF
TRBJ2-7,TRBV15,-,TRBD2,TGTGCCGCCAGCAGAGGCAGCGGGAGTTCCTACGAGCAGTACTTC,CAASRGSGSSYEQYF
TRBJ2-5,TRBV12-3/TRBV12-4,-,-,TGTGCCAGCGGCGCCGGACAGTTTCAAGAGACCCAGTACTTC,CASGAGQFQETQYF
TRBJ1-5,TRBV6-6,few,TRBD1,TGTGCCAGCAAAGAGGCAGGGGGCGGTCAGCCCCAGCATTTT,CASKEAGGGQPQHF
TRBJ1-1,TRBV25-1,-,-,TGTGCCAGCAGTGATGGAGGGGCTGAAGCTTTCTTT,CASSDGGAEAFF
TRBJ1-2,TRBV20-1,-,-,TGCAGTGCTGACGGGACACCGAACTATGGCTACACCTTC,CSADGTPNYGYTF
TRBJ2-7,TRBV6-6,many,TRBD1,TGTGCCAGCATCAGTGGACAGGGTATCCACGAGCAGTACTTC,CASISGQGIHEQYF
TRBJ1-1,TRBV2,few,-,TGTGCCAGCATTAGGGGGGGGTCTGAAGCTTTCTTT,CASIRGGSEAFF
TRBJ2-1,TRBV7-8,-,-,TGTGCCAGCAGCTTAAACATCCCGAGGGTCAATGAGCAGTTCTTC,CASSLNIPRVNEQFF
TRBJ2-1,TRBV5-1,-,-,TGCGCCAGCAGCTCCCGGTACCTTAGCTCCTACAATGAGCAGTTCTTC,CASSSRYLSSYNEQFF
TRBJ2-7,TRBV4-2,-,TRBD2,TGTGTCAGCAGCCCTCAGCGGGAGGACTACGAGCAGTACTTC,CVSSPQREDYEQYF
TRBJ2-7,TRBV20-1,many,-,TGCAGTGCGAGGAGGGGGGAGTTAAACTACGAGCAGTACTTC,CSARRGELNYEQYF
TRBJ2-7,TRBV7-2,-,-,TGTGCCAGCAGCTTCGGGGAGAACGAGCAGTACTTC,CASSFGENEQYF
TRBJ2-5,TRBV12-3/TRBV12-4,few,TRBD1,TGTGCCAGCAGGAGGGACAGGGGAGAGACCCGGTACTTC,CASRRDRGETRYF
TRBJ2-7,TRBV28,-,-,TGTGCCAGCACGGATGCGGGGATACGCGAGCAGTACTTC,CASTDAGIREQYF
TRBJ2-7,TRBV2,few,TRBD2,TGTGCCAGCACTAGCGGGAGGCTGCAGTACTTC,CASTSGRLQYF
TRBJ2-1,TRBV4-3,few,TRBD2,TGCGCCAGCAGCCGGGGACTAGCGGCCTCCAATGAGCAGTTCTTC,CASSRGLAASNEQFF
TRBJ2-3,TRBV7-9,-,TRBD2,TGTGCCAGCAGCTTTACTAGCGGGAGAGACGCAGATACGCAGTATTTT,CASSFTSGRDADTQYF
TRBJ1-5,TRBV30,-,TRBD1,TGTGCCTGGAGGGGGACAGGGGGGGGTCAGCCCCAGCATTTT,CAWRGTGGGQPQHF
TRBJ2-7,TRBV4-3,-,TRBD2,TGCGCCAGCAGCCAAGATCCCACTAGCGGGAGCCGGGATGAGCAGTACTTC,CASSQDPTSGSRDEQYF
TRBJ1-2,TRBV4-3,-,-,TGCGCCAGCAGCAACCGGGAACTAGTTAGGGTTTCTGGCTACACCTTC,CASSNRELVRVSGYTF
TRBJ2-3,TRBV10-3,-,-,TGTGCCATCAGCCAATCTGGGAGTCCCGGCCGGGATACGCAGTATTTT,CAISQSGSPGRDTQYF
TRBJ2-1,TRBV28,-,TRBD2,TGTGCCAGCAGTTTATGGTCTGGCGGGAGGTACAATGAGCAGTTCTTC,CASSLWSGGRYNEQFF
TRBJ2-5,TRBV20-1,-,-,TGCAGTGCTAGAGATGGGATTCTAGTTGAGACCCAGTACTTC,CSARDGILVETQYF
TRBJ1-5,TRBV7-2,-,-,TGTGCCAGCAGCTTAGGGCCAGCGCCCAATCAGCCCCAGCATTTT,CASSLGPAPNQPQHF
TRBJ2-7,TRBV28,few,TRBD1,TGTGCCAGCAGTTTATGGGACAGGGGGATATACGAGCAGTACTTC,CASSLWDRGIYEQYF
TRBJ2-1,TRBV7-2,-,-,TGTGCCAGCAGCCGATGGGGTAGCTTCAATGAGCAGTTCTTC,CASSRWGSFNEQFF
TRBJ2-1,TRBV25-1,-,-,TGTGCCAGCCGCGCAGGGCGAAGCTCCTACAATGAGCAGTTCTTC,CASRAGRSSYNEQFF
TRBJ2-5,TRBV20-1,-,-,TGCAGTGCTGGGTGGAAACAAGAGACCCAGTACTTC,CSAGWKQETQYF
TRBJ2-5,TRBV11-1,-,TRBD1,TGTGCCAGCAGGAGCGACAGGGGACAAGAGACCCAGTACTTC,CASRSDRGQETQYF
TRBJ2-1,TRBV6-5,-,-,TGTGCCAGCAGTTACAGGCTAGCCGCCCTCTACAATGAGCAGTTCTTC,CASSYRLAALYNEQFF
TRBJ2-1,TRBV3-1,-,-,TGTGCCAGCAGCCAAGATGGGGCAGGACTGGGCAATGAGCAGTTCTTC,CASSQDGAGLGNEQFF